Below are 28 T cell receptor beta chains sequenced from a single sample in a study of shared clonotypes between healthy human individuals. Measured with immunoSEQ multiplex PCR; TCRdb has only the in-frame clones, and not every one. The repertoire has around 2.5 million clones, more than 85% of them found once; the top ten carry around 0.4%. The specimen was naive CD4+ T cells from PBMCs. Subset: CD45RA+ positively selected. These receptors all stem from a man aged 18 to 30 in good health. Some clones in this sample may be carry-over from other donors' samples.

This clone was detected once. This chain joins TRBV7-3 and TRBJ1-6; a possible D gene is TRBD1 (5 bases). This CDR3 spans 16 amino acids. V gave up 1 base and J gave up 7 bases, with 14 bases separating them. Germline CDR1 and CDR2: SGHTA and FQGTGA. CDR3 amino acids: CASSLNTRGRNSPLHF. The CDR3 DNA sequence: TGTGCCAGCAGCTTAAACACTAGGGGTAGGAATTCACCCCTCCACTTT.

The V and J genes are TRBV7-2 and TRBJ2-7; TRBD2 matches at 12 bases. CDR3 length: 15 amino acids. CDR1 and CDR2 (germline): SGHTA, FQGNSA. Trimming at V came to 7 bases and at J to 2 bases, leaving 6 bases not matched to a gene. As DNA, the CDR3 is TGTGCCAGCAACCCAAGACTAGCGGGAGCCTACGAGCAGTACTTC. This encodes CASNPRLAGAYEQYF. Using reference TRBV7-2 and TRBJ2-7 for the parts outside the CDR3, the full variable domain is GAGVSQSPSNKVTEKGKDVELRCDPISGHTALYWYRQSLGQGLEFLIYFQGNSAPDKSGLPSDRFSAERTGGSVSTLTIQRTQQEDSAVYLCASNPRLAGAYEQYFGPGTRLTVT.

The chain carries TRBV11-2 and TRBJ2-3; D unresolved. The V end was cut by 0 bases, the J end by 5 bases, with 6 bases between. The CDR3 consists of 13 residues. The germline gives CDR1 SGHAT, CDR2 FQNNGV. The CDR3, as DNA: TGTGCCAGCAGCTTAGATCTTAGAGATACGCAGTATTTT. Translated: CASSLDLRDTQYF.

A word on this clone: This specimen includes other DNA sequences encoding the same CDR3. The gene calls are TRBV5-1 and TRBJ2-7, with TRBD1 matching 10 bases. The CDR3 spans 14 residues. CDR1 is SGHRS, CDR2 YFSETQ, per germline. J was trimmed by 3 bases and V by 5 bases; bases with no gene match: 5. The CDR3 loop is CASSRDRGSYEQYF. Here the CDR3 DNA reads TGCGCCAGCAGTAGGGACAGGGGTAGCTACGAGCAGTACTTC. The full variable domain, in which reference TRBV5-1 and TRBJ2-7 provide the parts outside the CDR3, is KAGVTQTPRYLIKTRGQQVTLSCSPISGHRSVSWYQQTPGQGLQFLFEYFSETQRNKGNFPGRFSGRQFSNSRSEMNVSTLELGDSALYLCASSRDRGSYEQYFGPGTRLTVT.

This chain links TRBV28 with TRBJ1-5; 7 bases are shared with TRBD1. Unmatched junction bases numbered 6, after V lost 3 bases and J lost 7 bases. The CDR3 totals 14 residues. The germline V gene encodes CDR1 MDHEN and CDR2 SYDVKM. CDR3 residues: CASSFPGGGQPQHF. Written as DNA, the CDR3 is TGTGCCAGCAGTTTTCCAGGGGGGGGACAGCCCCAGCATTTT.

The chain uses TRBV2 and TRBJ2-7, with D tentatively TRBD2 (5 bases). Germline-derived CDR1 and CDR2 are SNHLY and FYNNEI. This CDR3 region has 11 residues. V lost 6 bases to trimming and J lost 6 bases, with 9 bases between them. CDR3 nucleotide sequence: TGTGCCAGCAGCGACGGGATCGAGCAGTACTTC. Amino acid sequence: CASSDGIEQYF.

CDR3 in DNA: TGTGCCAGCAGCTTAGGACCGGGGGCAGCGAACACTGAAGCTTTCTTT. Protein: CASSLGPGAANTEAFF. This chain uses TRBV7-8 with TRBJ1-1, with TRBD1 as a possible D gene (6 bases). V was pared by 1 base and J by 1 base, with 13 bases between. The CDR3 sequence is 16 residues long. Per the germline V gene, CDR1 is SGHVS and CDR2 is FQNEAQ.

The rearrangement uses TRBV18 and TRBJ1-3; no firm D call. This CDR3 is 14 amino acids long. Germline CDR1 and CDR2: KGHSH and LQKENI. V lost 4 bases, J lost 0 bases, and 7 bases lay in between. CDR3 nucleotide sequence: TGTGCCAGCTCACGAAGCAGCTCTGGAAACACCATATATTTT. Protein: CASSRSSSGNTIYF.

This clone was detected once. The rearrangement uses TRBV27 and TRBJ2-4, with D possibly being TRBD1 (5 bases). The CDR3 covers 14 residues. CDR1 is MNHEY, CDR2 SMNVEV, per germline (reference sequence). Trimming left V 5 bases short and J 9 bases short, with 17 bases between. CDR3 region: CASSTAQGLGIQYF. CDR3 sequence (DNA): TGTGCCAGCAGTACCGCCCAGGGTCTAGGCATTCAGTACTTC.

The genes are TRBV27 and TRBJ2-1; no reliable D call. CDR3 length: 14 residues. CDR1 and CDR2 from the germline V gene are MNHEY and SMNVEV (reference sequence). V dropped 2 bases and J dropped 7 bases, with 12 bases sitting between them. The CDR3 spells CASSLVLVGNEQFF. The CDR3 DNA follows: TGTGCCAGCAGTTTAGTCCTCGTCGGGAATGAGCAGTTCTTC.

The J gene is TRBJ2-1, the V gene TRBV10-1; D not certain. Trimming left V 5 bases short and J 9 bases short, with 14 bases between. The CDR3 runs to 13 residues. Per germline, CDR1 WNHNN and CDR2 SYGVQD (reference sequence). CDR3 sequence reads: CASSQSVPSEQFF. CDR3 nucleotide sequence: TGCGCCAGCAGTCAATCGGTTCCCAGTGAGCAGTTCTTC.

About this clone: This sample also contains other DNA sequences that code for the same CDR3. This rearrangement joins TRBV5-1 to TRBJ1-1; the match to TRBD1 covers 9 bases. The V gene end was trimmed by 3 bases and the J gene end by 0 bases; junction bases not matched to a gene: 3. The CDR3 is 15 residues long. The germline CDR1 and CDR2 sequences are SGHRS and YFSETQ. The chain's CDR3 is CASSSGTGLNTEAFF. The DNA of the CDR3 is TGCGCCAGCAGCTCCGGGACAGGGCTGAACACTGAAGCTTTCTTT.

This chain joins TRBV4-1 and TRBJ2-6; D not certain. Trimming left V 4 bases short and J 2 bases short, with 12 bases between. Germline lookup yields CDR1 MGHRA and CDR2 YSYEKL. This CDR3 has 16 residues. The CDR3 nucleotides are TGCGCCAGCAGCCCCCCCGGGCAGACTGGGGCCAACGTCCTGACTTTC. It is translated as CASSPPGQTGANVLTF.

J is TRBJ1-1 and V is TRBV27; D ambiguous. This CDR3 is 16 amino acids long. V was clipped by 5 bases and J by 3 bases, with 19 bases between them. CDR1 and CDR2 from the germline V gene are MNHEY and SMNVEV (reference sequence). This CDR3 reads CASSTTNWFLDTEAFF. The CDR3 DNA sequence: TGTGCCAGCAGTACCACCAACTGGTTTCTCGACACTGAAGCTTTCTTT.

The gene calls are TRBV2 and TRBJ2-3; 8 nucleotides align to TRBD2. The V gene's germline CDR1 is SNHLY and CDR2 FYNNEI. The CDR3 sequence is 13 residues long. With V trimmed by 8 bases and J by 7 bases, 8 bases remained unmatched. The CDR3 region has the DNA TGTGCCAGCGGACCAGCGGGAGTCTATACGCAGTATTTT. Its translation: CASGPAGVYTQYF.

CDR3 amino acids: CASSLVLGQGGYTF. The CDR3 bases are TGTGCCAGCAGCTTAGTTTTGGGACAGGGGGGCTACACCTTC. The chain recombines TRBV7-2 with TRBJ1-2; TRBD1 aligns across 10 bases. The CDR3 runs to 14 residues. Germline V gene sequence: CDR1 SGHTA, CDR2 FQGNSA. V dropped 1 base and J dropped 8; count of bases not matched to a gene: 4.

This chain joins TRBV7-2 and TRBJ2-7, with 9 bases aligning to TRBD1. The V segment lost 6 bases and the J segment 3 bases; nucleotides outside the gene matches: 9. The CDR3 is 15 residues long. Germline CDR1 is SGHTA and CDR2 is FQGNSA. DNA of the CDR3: TGTGCCAGCAGGTTCCAGACAGGGGGGGGCTACGAGCAGTACTTC. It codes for CASRFQTGGGYEQYF.

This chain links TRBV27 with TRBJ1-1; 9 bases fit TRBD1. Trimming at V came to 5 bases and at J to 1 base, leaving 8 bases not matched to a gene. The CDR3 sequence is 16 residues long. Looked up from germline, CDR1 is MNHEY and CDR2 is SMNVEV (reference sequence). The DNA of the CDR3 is TGTGCCAGCAGTAAAAGGACAGGGGCAGGGAACACTGAAGCTTTCTTT. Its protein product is CASSKRTGAGNTEAFF.

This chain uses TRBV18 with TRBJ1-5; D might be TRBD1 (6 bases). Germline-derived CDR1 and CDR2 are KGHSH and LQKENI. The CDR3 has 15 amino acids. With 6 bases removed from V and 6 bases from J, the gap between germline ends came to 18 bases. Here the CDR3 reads CASSTTGMPGQPQHF. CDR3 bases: TGTGCCAGCTCGACAACAGGGATGCCGGGTCAGCCCCAGCATTTT.

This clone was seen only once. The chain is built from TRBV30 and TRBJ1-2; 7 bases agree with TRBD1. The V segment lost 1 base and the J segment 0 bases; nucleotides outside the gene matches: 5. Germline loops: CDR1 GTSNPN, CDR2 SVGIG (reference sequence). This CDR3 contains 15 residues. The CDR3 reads CAWSAGQAPNYGYTF. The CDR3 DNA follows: TGTGCCTGGAGTGCCGGACAGGCTCCTAACTATGGCTACACCTTC. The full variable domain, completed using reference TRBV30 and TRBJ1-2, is SQTIHQWPATLVQPVGSPLSLECTVEGTSNPNLYWYRQAAGRGLQLLFYSVGIGQISSEVPQNLSASRPQDRQFILSSKKLLLSDSGFYLCAWSAGQAPNYGYTFGSGTRLTVV.

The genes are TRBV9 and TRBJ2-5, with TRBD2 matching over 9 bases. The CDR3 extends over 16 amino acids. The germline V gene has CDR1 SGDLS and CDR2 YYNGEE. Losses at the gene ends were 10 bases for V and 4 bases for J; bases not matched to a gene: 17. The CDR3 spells CAVIEVAGDRLETQYF. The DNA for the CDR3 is TGTGCCGTGATAGAGGTAGCGGGAGATCGTTTAGAGACCCAGTACTTC.

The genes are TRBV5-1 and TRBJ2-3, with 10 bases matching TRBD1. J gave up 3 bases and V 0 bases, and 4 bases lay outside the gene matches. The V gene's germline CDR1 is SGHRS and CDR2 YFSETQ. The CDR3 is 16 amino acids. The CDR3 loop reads CASSLARTGGTDTQYF. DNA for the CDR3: TGCGCCAGCAGCTTGGCCAGGACAGGGGGTACAGATACGCAGTATTTT.

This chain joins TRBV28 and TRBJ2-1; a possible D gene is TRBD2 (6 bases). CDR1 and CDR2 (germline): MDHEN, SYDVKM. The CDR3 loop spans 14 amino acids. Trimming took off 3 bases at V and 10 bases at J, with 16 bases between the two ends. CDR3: CASSLLTGEMEQFF. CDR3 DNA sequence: TGTGCCAGCAGTTTGTTGACGGGAGAGATGGAGCAGTTCTTC.

CDR3 in amino acids: CASSVAGPSYEQYF. CDR3 bases: TGTGCCAGCAGTGTGGCAGGGCCCTCCTACGAGCAGTACTTC. The rearrangement links TRBV6-1 to TRBJ2-7; TRBD1 is a possible D gene (5 bases). V lost 4 bases, J lost 0 bases, and 10 bases lay in between. The CDR3 is 14 amino acids. Per the germline V gene, CDR1 is MNHNS and CDR2 is SASEGT.

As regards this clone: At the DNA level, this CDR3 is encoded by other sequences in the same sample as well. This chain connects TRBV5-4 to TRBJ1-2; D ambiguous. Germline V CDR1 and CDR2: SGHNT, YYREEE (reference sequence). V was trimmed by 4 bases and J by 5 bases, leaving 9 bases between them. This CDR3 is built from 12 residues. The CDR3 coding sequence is TGTGCCAGCAGCCTCCCCGGTTATGGCTACACCTTC. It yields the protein CASSLPGYGYTF.

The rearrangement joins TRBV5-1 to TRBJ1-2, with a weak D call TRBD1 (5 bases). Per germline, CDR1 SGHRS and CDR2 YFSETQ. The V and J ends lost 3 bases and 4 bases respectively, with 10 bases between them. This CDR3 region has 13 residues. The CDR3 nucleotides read TGCGCCAGCAGCTACGACAGCGGCTATGGCTACACCTTC. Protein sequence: CASSYDSGYGYTF.

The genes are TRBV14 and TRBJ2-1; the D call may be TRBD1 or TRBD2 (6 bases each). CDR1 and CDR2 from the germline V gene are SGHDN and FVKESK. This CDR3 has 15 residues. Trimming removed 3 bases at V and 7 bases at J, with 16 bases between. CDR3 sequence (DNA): TGTGCCAGCAGCCATTTCGACAGGAGGGTTAATGAGCAGTTCTTC. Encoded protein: CASSHFDRRVNEQFF.

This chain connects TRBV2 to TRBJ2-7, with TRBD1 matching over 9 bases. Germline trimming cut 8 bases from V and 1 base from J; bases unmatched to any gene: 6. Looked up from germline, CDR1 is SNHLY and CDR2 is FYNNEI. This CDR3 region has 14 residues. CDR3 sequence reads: CASLRGQGSYEQYF. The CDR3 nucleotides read TGTGCCAGCCTTCGGGGACAGGGATCCTACGAGCAGTACTTC.